This TCR beta chain came from a study of early T cells in non-severe SARS-CoV-2 infection. As for the study in general: Bulk RNA from unsorted whole blood was sequenced; chains were unpaired. General study findings and limits: Database matching using VDJdb favored anti-spike CD8 responses, with private and CD4 specificities left missing.

This clonotype was detected ten times or more. What it binds is not known. The CDR3 has 15 residues. J gave up 6 bases and V 6 bases, and 11 bases lay outside the gene matches. The protocol attached unique molecular identifiers to individual cDNA molecules. MiXCR, run by TCRdb on the 5' RACE reads, gives a single entry per CDR3 protein. This table has around 57,000 distinct CDR3 sequences, 11% appearing once. Sequencing was done on a sample of whole blood. This TCR came from an adult who was a healthcare worker with PCR-confirmed SARS-CoV-2 infection or an uninfected control (not recorded which). The genes are TRBV12-3 or TRBV12-4 and TRBJ1-5; TRBD1 matches 7 bases. Here the CDR3 reads CASSYGETGSQPQHF. The DNA for the CDR3 is TGTGCCAGCAGCTACGGAGAGACAGGGAGTCAGCCCCAGCATTTT.